This T cell receptor beta chain appears in the sequencing data of a study of shared clonotypes between healthy human individuals. Study details: The composition of the donors was a couple of women and a few men aged 18 to 49. Per donor, three plates held CD4 naive cells, three held CD4 memory, two held CD8 naive and one held CD8 memory.

The assay was immunoSEQ multiplex PCR, and TCRdb's table has in-frame clones only and misses some. The data contain roughly 2,000,000 clones, 90% to 95% of them singletons. CD45RO-negative, CCR7-positively selected cells formed the naive CD8 fraction, excluding terminally differentiated effector memory CD45RA+ cells. Study-level points and caveats: The diversity represented, both genetic and in exposure history, was limited by few donors.

Trimming left V 5 bases short and J 1 base short, with 15 bases between. This CDR3 contains 15 residues. Per the germline V gene, CDR1 is LNHDA and CDR2 is SQIVND (reference sequence). Regarding this clone: Its antigen remains unidentified.

The chain uses TRBV19 and TRBJ2-7; unclear D gene. Sequenced: naive CD8+ T cells from PBMCs. This receptor was taken from a man between 18 and 29 years old in good health. Some clones in this sample may be carry-over from other donors' samples. The CDR3 sequence: CASSSYLAPSYEQYF. DNA for the CDR3: TGTGCCAGTAGTTCTTATCTCGCTCCGTCCTACGAGCAGTACTTC.